This T cell receptor beta chain stems from a study of T cells in Graves' hyperthyroidism and ophthalmopathy. Newly diagnosed hyperthyroidism, duration under 2 months, in patients aged 18 to 65. Patients were excluded because of uncontrolled infection, other autoimmune disease, pregnancy or lactation. The sample holds a few counts of this clonotype. Germline CDR1 SGHRS, CDR2 YFSETQ. The length of the CDR3 is 16 residues. Deletions cut 4 bases from V and 4 bases from J, with 20 bases between. Using RNA transcripts as the source, TCR beta CDR3 regions were amplified. A first-round RT-PCR of the TCR CDR3 used the HTBI primer set. TCRdb reprocessed the multiplex PCR reads with MiXCR, giving one entry per CDR3 protein. The sample holds nearly 750,000 distinct CDR3 sequences, about a third seen once.

The source of this sequence is a woman between 40 and 55 years old with Graves' hyperthyroidism. Sequenced sample: blood. V gene TRBV5-1 combines with J gene TRBJ1-1; D is ambiguous. CDR3 sequence: CASSPTNTLLGTEAFF. The DNA for the CDR3 is TGCGCCAGCAGCCCGACCAACACCCTGCTCGGCACTGAAGCTTTCTTT.